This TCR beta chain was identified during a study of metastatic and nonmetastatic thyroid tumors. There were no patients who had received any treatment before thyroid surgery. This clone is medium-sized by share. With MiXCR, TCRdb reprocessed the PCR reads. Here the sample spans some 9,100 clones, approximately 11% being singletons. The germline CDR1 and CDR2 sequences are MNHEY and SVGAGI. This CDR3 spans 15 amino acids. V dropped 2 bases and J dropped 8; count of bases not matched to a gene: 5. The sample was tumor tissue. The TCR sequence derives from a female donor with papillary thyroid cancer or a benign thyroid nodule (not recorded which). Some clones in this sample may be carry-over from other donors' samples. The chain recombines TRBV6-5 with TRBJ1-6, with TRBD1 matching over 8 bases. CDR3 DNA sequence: TGTGCCAGCAGTTACGGGGGGACAGGCCATTCACCCCTCCACTTT. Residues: CASSYGGTGHSPLHF.